The T cell receptor beta chain described here comes from a study of cytomegalovirus exposure and HLA in healthy donors. Points from the study as a whole: CMV antigen specificity of three CMV-associated chains was confirmed in vitro.

With 60 Vbeta and 13 Jbeta primers, the PCR was carried out. This table comes from immunoSEQ multiplex PCR, and its TCRdb copy is limited to in-frame clones, with some not included. In the table there are around 130,000 clones, around three quarters of which are singletons. From germline, CDR1 is SGHTA and CDR2 FQGNSA. V shed 6 bases and J 7 bases; nucleotides not matched to a gene: 5. This CDR3 contains 14 residues. Of note for this clone: Its antigen is currently unknown.

The receptor was isolated from an older woman in good health and CMV-seropositive. J is TRBJ2-1 and V is TRBV7-2; 11 positions match TRBD2. Sequencing was done on a sample of PBMCs. The CDR3 DNA reads TGTGCCAGCAGGATAGCGGGGGGGCCGAATGAGCAGTTCTTC. It specifies CASRIAGGPNEQFF.